The source of this TCR beta chain is a study of regulatory T cells in long-lasting Graves disease (dated by TCRdb to about 2021). In terms of the full investigation: In the newly diagnosed Graves' disease group, patients had been taking antithyroid drugs for less than 3 months. This study used TCR sequencing and RNA sequencing of peripheral blood to compare persistent Graves' disease patients against newly diagnosed Graves' disease patients. The study took place in China and was registered as a clinical trial. A total of 35 or so samples underwent TCR sequencing: about 13 from persistent and around 20 from newly diagnosed Graves' disease patients.

Library preparation used multiplex PCR. Sequencing was performed on an Illumina HiSeq 4000. CDR3 regions were amplified by Arm-PCR with iRepertoire HTBI primers to construct TCR beta libraries. Gel purification was performed on PCR products prior to sequencing. Processing in the source paper ran as follows. Gene usage analysis of CDR3 amino acid clonotypes used the 62 TRBV and some 15 TRBJ segments found across samples. COPE and FqMerger were used to merge filtered high-quality paired reads into contigs. Contigs were aligned with BLAST to IMGT TRBV, TRBD and TRBJ reference genes, and CDR3 was defined per IMGT. Clonotypes above 0.1% frequency were classified as highly expanded clones. Shannon entropy served as the measure of repertoire diversity, while the Gini coefficient captured V-J evenness. Public clonotypes were defined as clonotypes shared by more than one individual. TCRdb ran its own pipeline on the public reads, namely fastp trimming at Q25 and MiXCR clone calling, and kept in-frame beta chains. Records with the same CDR3 protein are collapsed into one entry carrying the most frequent genes and DNA. These V and J calls derive from TCRdb rather than the authors' analysis. In this sample the table shows 400,000 to 500,000 distinct CDR3 sequences, 14% of which occur a single time. Jointly, the top ten make up roughly 15% of the sample.

The CDR3 measures 15 amino acids from cysteine to phenylalanine. Only the CDR3 part of the read is kept: 45 bases, read in frame from the first base. From the germline V gene (reference sequence), CDR1 is WNHNN and CDR2 is SYGVQD. V lost 3 bases and J lost 1 base; the stretch between them is 12 bases long. This sample's time point label indicates: newly diagnosed GD, antithyroid drugs for less than 3 months. For both TCR sequencing and RNA sequencing, RNA was extracted from PBMCs in TRIzol. The diagnosis of Graves' disease was made according to American Thyroid Association guidelines. Patients for the study were recruited at an endocrinology department in Xi'an, China. Each patient gave approximately 9.7 milliliters of peripheral blood, collected in an EDTA anticoagulant tube. PBMCs were isolated by Ficoll Paque Plus density gradient separation without further T cell sorting. An Agilent 2100 Bioanalyzer and agarose gel were used to assess RNA quality, and a NanoDrop 2000 was used to measure RNA concentration.

Beyond this particular receptor, the publication reports: Only the TCR beta chain was sequenced and analyzed. Persistent Graves' disease patients showed lower TCR Shannon entropy and fewer highly expanded clones than newly diagnosed patients, suggesting clonal expansion. Because the primary lesion, thyroid tissue, could not be accessed, the study looked at peripheral blood alone. The authors noted that the small sample size was a limitation that may lower accuracy. A larger number of public clonotypes was shared among persistent patients (more than 2,500) than among newly diagnosed patients (more than 850). Persistent disease showed preferential use of TRBV28, TRBJ1-2 and TRBJ2-5, whereas newly diagnosed disease favored TRBV20-1 and TRBJ2-1.

This clonotype was seen a handful of times. Its specific antigen is unknown. The sample holds no much larger clone one base away, and base qualities are not on file. This sample also belongs to another study, concerning T cells in Graves' hyperthyroidism and ophthalmopathy. Per that second paper: Graves' hyperthyroidism was defined as stable when no progression to ophthalmopathy occurred over 18 months of follow-up. Hyperthyroidism patients were newly diagnosed, with disease duration under 2 months, and aged 18 to 65 years. The study excluded patients with uncontrolled infections, other autoimmune diseases, pregnancy or lactation. Diagnoses were established on the basis of clinical symptoms, serum thyroxine and TRAb, thyroid ultrasound, and orbital computed tomography. The first round of RT-PCR for the TCR CDR3 was performed with the HTBI primer set and the Qiagen OneStep RT-PCR kit. Most expanded thyroid clonotypes (frequency above 0.001) were also detected in blood, suggesting blood repertoires may reflect thyroid immune responses. A model built on a 13 V-J signature distinguished ophthalmopathy from stable hyperthyroidism, reaching around 87% sensitivity and about 81% specificity in cross-validation and 80%/75% in testing. During validation, the model predicted progression to ophthalmopathy a median of approximately six months ahead of onset, with almost 71% sensitivity and 72.22% specificity. A discovery cohort of roughly 100 patients, 43 with Graves' ophthalmopathy and approximately 55 with stable Graves' hyperthyroidism, was used to find distinguishing TCR V-J signatures. Whether ophthalmopathy could be predicted prospectively was tested in an independent validation cohort made up of roughly 19 hyperthyroidism patients plus 17 patients who later progressed to ophthalmopathy. The approximately 98 discovery patients were randomly divided into training and test sets at a 7:3 ratio. Thyroid tissue and blood T-cell repertoires from about six Graves' hyperthyroidism patients were also compared in the study. After blood sampling, hyperthyroidism patients were treated with methimazole at a starting dose of 30 mg daily, and ophthalmopathy patients were treated with high-dose intravenous methylprednisolone. A second multiplex PCR round built the libraries, followed by size selection and purification. The libraries were sequenced on an Illumina HiSeq2000 using paired-end 100 bp reads. Raw data were processed with SOAPnuke, discarding reads with adapters, uncalled bases, mean Phred below 15, or no exact constant-primer or identifier match. High-quality paired reads were merged with COPE v1.2.5, and unique nucleotide sequences were defined as clonotypes. MiTCR v1.1 was used to align clonotypes to the IMGT TRBV, TRBD and TRBJ reference segments. Analysis was restricted to V-J combinations with a frequency above 0.0001, which covered roughly 99% of repertoires. The TCS score was defined as F50 (clonal expansion) divided by E x V (chaos), with BLOSUM62-based TCRdist calculated between CDR3 peptides within each V-J. Welch's t-statistics and random forest reduced roughly 500 V-J features to 13, which were used in a naive Bayes classifier (R e1071). Sample size was not statistically predetermined, and investigators were not blinded to group allocation. The paper describes TCR Vbeta CDR3 sequencing of 120 to 150 peripheral blood samples, made up of 43 ophthalmopathy patients, roughly 75 hyperthyroidism patients and some 17 progressor patients.

The sequencing here drew on peripheral blood mononuclear cells (PBMCs), taken at new diagnosis, from a patient treated with antithyroid drugs. The rearranged chain carries TRBV10-1 and TRBJ2-5, with the D gene tentatively TRBD1 or TRBD2, based on 5 matching bases in each. This clonotype was sampled from a woman aged 50 to 60 with Graves disease. Donor details come from another sample of the same person, matched by shared clones. The CDR3 here reads CASSEGTRTQETQYF. The nucleotides read TGCGCCAGCAGTGAAGGGACCCGAACCCAAGAGACCCAGTACTTC.